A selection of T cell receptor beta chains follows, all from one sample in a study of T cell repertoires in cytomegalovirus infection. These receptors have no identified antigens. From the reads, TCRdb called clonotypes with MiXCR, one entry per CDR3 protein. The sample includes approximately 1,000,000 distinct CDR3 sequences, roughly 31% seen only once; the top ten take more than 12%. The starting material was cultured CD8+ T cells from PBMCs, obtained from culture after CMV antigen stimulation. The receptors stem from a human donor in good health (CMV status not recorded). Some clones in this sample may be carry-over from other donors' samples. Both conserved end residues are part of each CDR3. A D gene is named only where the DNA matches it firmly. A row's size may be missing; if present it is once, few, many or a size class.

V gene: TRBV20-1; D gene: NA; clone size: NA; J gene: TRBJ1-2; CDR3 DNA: TGCAGTGCTCCCCGGGGGGAGGGCTACACCTTC; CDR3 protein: CSAPRGEGYTF
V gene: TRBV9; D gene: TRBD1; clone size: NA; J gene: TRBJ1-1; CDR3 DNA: TGTGCCAGCAGCGTAACGTCGAAGGGGGCTGTTGAAGCTTTCTTT; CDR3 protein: CASSVTSKGAVEAFF
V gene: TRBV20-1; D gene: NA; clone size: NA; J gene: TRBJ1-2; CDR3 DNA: TGCAGTGCTATACACAGCGAAAGCTATGGCTACACCTTC; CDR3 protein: CSAIHSESYGYTF
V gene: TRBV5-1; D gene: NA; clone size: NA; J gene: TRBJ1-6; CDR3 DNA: TGCGCCAGCAGCTTGGCAGGGGCGACGGGTTATTCACCCCTCCACTTT; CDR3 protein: CASSLAGATGYSPLHF
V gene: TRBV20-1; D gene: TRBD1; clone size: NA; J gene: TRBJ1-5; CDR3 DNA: TGCAGTGCTAGAGATAGGAGGGGGCAAGGTCAGCCCCAGCATTTT; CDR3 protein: CSARDRRGQGQPQHF
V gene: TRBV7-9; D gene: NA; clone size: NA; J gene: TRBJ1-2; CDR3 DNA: TGTGCCGTGGGGTTTTATGGCTACACCTTC; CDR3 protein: CAVGFYGYTF
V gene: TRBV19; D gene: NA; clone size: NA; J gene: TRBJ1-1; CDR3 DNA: TGTGCCAGTAGTATTCATTCAGGGGAGGTTCCTGAAGCTTTCTTT; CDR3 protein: CASSIHSGEVPEAFF
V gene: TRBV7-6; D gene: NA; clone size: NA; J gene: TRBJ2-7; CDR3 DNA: TGTGTCAGCAGCTCCCCGGAGACGGATTACGAGCAGTACTTC; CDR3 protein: CVSSSPETDYEQYF
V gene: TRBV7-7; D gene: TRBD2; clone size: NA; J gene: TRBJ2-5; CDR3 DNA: TGTGCTAGCAGCTTAAACCGGGGGGGTGAGACCCAGTACTTC; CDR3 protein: CASSLNRGGETQYF
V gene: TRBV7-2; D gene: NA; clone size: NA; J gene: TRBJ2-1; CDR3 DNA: TGTGCCAGCGCCCTAATGGCTGAGCAGTTCTTC; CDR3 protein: CASALMAEQFF
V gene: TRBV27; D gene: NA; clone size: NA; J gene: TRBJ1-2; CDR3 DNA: TGTGCCAGCAGCCTATCCAGGGATGCTGGCTACACCTTC; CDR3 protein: CASSLSRDAGYTF
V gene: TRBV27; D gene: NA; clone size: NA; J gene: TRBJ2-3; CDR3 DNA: TGTGCCAGCAGTTTAAATTTCCCAGCAGATACGCAGTATTTT; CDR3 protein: CASSLNFPADTQYF
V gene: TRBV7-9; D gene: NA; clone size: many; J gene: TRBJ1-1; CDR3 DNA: TGTGCCAGCAGCTTAGTAGGGGGGTGGACTGAAGCTTTCTTT; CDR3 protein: CASSLVGGWTEAFF
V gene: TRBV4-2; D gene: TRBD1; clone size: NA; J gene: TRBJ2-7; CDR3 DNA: TGTGCCAGCAGCCAAGAGGGACAGGGGATCTACGAGCAGTACTTC; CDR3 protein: CASSQEGQGIYEQYF
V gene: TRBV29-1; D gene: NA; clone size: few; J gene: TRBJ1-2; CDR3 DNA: TGCAGCGTTGAAGAGGGCAGGGAGAACTATGGCTACACCTTC; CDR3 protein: CSVEEGRENYGYTF
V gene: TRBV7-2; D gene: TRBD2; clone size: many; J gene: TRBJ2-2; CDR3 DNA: TGTGCCAGCAGGCAACTAGCGGGGGGGTACACCGGGGAGCTGTTTTTT; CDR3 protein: CASRQLAGGYTGELFF
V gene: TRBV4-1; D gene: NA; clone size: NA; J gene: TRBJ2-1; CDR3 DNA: TGCGCCAGCAGCCAAATTCGACTCGATGGGAATGAGCAGTTCTTC; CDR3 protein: CASSQIRLDGNEQFF
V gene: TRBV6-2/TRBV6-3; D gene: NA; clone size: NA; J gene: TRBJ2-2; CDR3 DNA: TGTGCCAGCACCAGGGGGGCAGGCACCGGGGAGCTGTTTTTT; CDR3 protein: CASTRGAGTGELFF
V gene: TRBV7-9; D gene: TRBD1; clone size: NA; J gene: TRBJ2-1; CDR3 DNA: TGTGCCAGCAGCCCCGGACAGGGGTCCCACAATGAGCAGTTCTTC; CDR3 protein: CASSPGQGSHNEQFF
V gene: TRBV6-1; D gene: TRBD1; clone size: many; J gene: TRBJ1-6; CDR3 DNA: TGTGCCAGCACCCCCGGACAGGCAGACAGTTCACCCCTCCACTTT; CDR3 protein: CASTPGQADSSPLHF
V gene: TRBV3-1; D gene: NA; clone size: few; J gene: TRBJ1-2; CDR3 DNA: TGTGCCAGCAGCCAAGAAGCAGGGGCCTATGGCTACACCTTC; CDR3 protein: CASSQEAGAYGYTF
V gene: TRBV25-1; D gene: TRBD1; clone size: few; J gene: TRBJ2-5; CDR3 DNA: TGTGCCAGCAGTGATGACAAGAGACAGGGTTGGGAAGAGACCCAGTACTTC; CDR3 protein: CASSDDKRQGWEETQYF
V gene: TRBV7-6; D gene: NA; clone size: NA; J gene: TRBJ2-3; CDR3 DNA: TGTGCCAGCAGCCCGGACACCTCTTCATGGGGCACAGATACGCAGTATTTT; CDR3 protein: CASSPDTSSWGTDTQYF
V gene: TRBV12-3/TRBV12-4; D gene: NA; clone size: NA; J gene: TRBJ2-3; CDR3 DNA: TGTGCCAGCAGTTCGAGAGCGGCAGATACGCAGTATTTT; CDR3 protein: CASSSRAADTQYF
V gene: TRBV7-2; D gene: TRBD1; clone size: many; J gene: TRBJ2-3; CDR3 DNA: TGTGCCAGCAGCTTAGGGGTACCGGGACAGGGCACAGATACGCAGTATTTT; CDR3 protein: CASSLGVPGQGTDTQYF
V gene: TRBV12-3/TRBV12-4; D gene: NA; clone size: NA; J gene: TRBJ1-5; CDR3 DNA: TGTGCCAGCAGTGCGGAAATGGGGGTCAATCAGCCCCAGCATTTT; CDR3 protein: CASSAEMGVNQPQHF
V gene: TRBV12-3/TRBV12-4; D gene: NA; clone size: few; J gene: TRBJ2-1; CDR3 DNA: TGTGCCAGCACCGACGAAGTCTGGTACAATGAGCAGTTCTTC; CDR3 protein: CASTDEVWYNEQFF
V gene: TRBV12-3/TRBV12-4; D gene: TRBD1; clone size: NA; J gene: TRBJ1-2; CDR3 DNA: TGTGCCAACACCATCGGACAGGGGGCGGCTGGCTACACCTTC; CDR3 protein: CANTIGQGAAGYTF
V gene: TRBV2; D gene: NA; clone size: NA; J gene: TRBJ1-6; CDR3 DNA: TGTGCCAGCAGTGATGGTAGCGGGGGCTATTCACCCCTCCACTTT; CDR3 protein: CASSDGSGGYSPLHF
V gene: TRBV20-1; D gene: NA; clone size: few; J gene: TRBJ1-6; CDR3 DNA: TGCAGTGCTAAGAACGGCAGCAGCTCACCCCTCCACTTT; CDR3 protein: CSAKNGSSSPLHF
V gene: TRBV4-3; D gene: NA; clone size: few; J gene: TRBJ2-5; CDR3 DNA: TGCGCCAGCAGCCAAGATCGGTGGTCCCAAGAGACCCAGTACTTC; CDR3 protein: CASSQDRWSQETQYF
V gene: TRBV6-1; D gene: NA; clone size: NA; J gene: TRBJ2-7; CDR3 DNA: TGTGCCAGCAGTGAATTAGGGGGCTCCTACGAGCAGTACTTC; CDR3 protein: CASSELGGSYEQYF
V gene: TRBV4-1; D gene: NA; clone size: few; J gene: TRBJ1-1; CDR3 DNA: TGCGCCAGCAGCCTCCGGGGCCAGGGAGAGACTGAAGCTTTCTTT; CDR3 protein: CASSLRGQGETEAFF
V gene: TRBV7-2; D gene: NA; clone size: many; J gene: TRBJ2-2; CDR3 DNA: TGTGCCAGCAGCTTAGTGGTGGGGCACACCGGGGAGCTGTTTTTT; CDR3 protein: CASSLVVGHTGELFF
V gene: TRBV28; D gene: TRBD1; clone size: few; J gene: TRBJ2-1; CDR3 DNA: TGTGCCAGCACTCAATCGACAGGGGAGGACAATGAGCAGTTCTTC; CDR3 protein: CASTQSTGEDNEQFF
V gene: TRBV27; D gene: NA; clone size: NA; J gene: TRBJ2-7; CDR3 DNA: TGTGCCAGCAGTTTCGGTGACACAAGATACGAGCAGTACTTC; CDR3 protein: CASSFGDTRYEQYF
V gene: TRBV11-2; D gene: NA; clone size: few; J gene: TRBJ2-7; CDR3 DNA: TGTGCCAGCAGCTCGGGTCAGAGGGGTTACGAGCAGTACTTC; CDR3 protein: CASSSGQRGYEQYF
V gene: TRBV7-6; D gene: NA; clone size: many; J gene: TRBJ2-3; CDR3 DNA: TGTGCCAGCAGCCGTACGGGGAACGTAGGGACAGATACGCAGTATTTT; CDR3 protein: CASSRTGNVGTDTQYF
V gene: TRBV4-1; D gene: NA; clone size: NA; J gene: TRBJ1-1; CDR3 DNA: TGCGCCAGCAGCCACAACAGGGAAGTGAACACTGAAGCTTTCTTT; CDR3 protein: CASSHNREVNTEAFF
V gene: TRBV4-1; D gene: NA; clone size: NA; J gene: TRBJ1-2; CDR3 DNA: TGCGCCAGCAGCCAAGGTATAGGGGGAGATGGCTACACCTTC; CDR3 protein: CASSQGIGGDGYTF